Below are 20 T cell receptor beta chains sequenced from a single sample in a study of beta chain features in type 1 diabetes. Whole-study findings and limits: Significant though moderate, a shortening of TCRB CDR3s appeared in all four CD4+ subsets of Type 1 diabetes patients.

Antigens of these TCRs are unknown. Sequenced material consisted of expressed TCRB transcripts (all of the isolated RNA was reverse transcribed). Measured with immunoSEQ multiplex PCR; TCRdb has only the in-frame clones, and not every one. The repertoire includes some 350,000 clones, approximately 13% of them detected once, and 0.015% sits in the top ten. Sequencing was carried out using naive CD4+ T cells from blood. Receptor source: a woman younger than 30 with type 1 diabetes.

This clone has only a few counts. The chain couples TRBV6-5 to TRBJ1-1; D gene uncertain. Per germline, CDR1 MNHEY and CDR2 SVGAGI. V was clipped by 10 bases and J by 0 bases, with 12 bases between them. This CDR3 region has 13 residues. DNA of the CDR3: TGTGCCACCCAACGGGAGATGAACACTGAAGCTTTCTTT. Translating gives CATQREMNTEAFF.

The V and J genes are TRBV18 and TRBJ1-2; D possibly corresponds to TRBD1 (5 bases). Deletions cut 3 bases from V and 6 bases from J, with 11 bases between. The germline gives CDR1 KGHSH, CDR2 LQKENI. CDR3 length: 13 residues. The CDR3 DNA follows: TGTGCCAGCTCACCTCAGGGAATGGATGGCTACACCTTC. It yields the protein CASSPQGMDGYTF.

This clone has more than one count but fewer than ten. The rearrangement links TRBV5-1 to TRBJ2-7; maybe TRBD2 (5 bases). CDR1 and CDR2 (germline): SGHRS, YFSETQ. V shed 6 bases and J shed 0 bases, with 16 bases lying between them. The CDR3 sequence is 15 residues long. The CDR3 nucleotides are TGCGCCAGCACTGAAACTAGTACGAGCTCCTACGAGCAGTACTTC. Residues: CASTETSTSSYEQYF.

This clone was detected a few times. The CDR3 here is CASRTSTGGLEAFF. The CDR3 DNA reads TGTGCCAGCAGGACTTCCACAGGGGGCCTTGAAGCTTTCTTT. V and J are TRBV28 and TRBJ1-1; 9 bases map to TRBD1. V shed 6 bases, J shed 7 bases, and the junction held 9 bases outside the gene matches. From germline, CDR1 is MDHEN and CDR2 SYDVKM. The CDR3 totals 14 residues.

The DNA for the CDR3 is TGTGCCAGTAGTGGGGACATGAACACTGAAGCTTTCTTT. Translation gives CASSGDMNTEAFF. The rearrangement links TRBV19 to TRBJ1-1; D may be TRBD1 (6 bases). V shed 5 bases and J shed 0 bases, with 7 bases lying between them. Germline CDR1 and CDR2: LNHDA and SQIVND (reference sequence). This CDR3 is built from 13 residues.

The chain employs TRBV11-2 and TRBJ2-2; the D is unclear. The V gene lost 3 bases and the J gene lost 2 bases, with 13 bases spanning the gap. Germline CDR1 and CDR2: SGHAT and FQNNGV. The CDR3 is 16 residues long. CDR3 in DNA: TGTGCCAGCAGCTTTCGATACCCCGGTAACACCGGGGAGCTGTTTTTT. This translates into CASSFRYPGNTGELFF.

V and J are TRBV28 and TRBJ2-7; D may be TRBD2 (6 bases). Germline V gene data show CDR1 as MDHEN and CDR2 as SYDVKM. Trimming stripped 10 bases from V and 0 bases from J, with 16 bases between. This CDR3 contains 14 residues. CDR3 nucleotides: TGTGCCACGCTGCGGGGCGGGGACTCCTACGAGCAGTACTTC. Amino acid sequence: CATLRGGDSYEQYF.

This chain uses TRBV30 with TRBJ1-2, with 7 bases that match TRBD1. Trimming took 3 bases from V and 3 from J; bases not matched to a gene: 4. This CDR3 region has 13 residues. The germline V gene encodes CDR1 GTSNPN and CDR2 SVGIG (reference sequence). DNA of the CDR3: TGTGCCTGGAGCACCACAGGGGACTATGGCTACACCTTC. Amino acids: CAWSTTGDYGYTF. Using reference TRBV30 and TRBJ1-2 for the parts outside the CDR3, the full variable domain is SQTIHQWPATLVQPVGSPLSLECTVEGTSNPNLYWYRQAAGRGLQLLFYSVGIGQISSEVPQNLSASRPQDRQFILSSKKLLLSDSGFYLCAWSTTGDYGYTFGSGTRLTVV.

The rearrangement uses TRBV27 and TRBJ2-7, with D perhaps TRBD2 (7 bases). Per germline, CDR1 MNHEY and CDR2 SMNVEV (reference sequence). This CDR3 comprises 14 residues. With 5 bases removed from V and 2 bases from J, the gap between germline ends came to 13 bases. CDR3 coding DNA: TGTGCCAGCAGTCTCGAGGGGGGGGCCTACGAGCAGTACTTC. Protein: CASSLEGGAYEQYF.

The J gene is TRBJ2-1, the V gene TRBV5-1; the match to TRBD2 covers 13 bases. J gave up 0 bases and V 2 bases, and 20 bases lay outside the gene matches. The CDR3 runs to 23 residues. Germline-derived CDR1 and CDR2 are SGHRS and YFSETQ. CDR3 protein: CASSFPGTSGTFTIKSSYNEQFF. In DNA form, the CDR3 reads TGCGCCAGCAGCTTCCCAGGGACTAGCGGGACCTTTACAATTAAGAGCTCCTACAATGAGCAGTTCTTC.

This rearrangement joins TRBV25-1 to TRBJ1-2; D is undetermined. Germline V gene data show CDR1 as MGHDK and CDR2 as SYGVNS. CDR3 length: 12 amino acids. V was pared by 5 bases and J by 6 bases, with 10 bases between. The CDR3 nucleotides are TGTGCCAGCAGTCTCGACCGGGATGGCTACACCTTC. Translating gives CASSLDRDGYTF.

The rearrangement joins TRBV5-4 to TRBJ2-2; D may be TRBD2 (6 bases). Germline V gene lookup returns CDR1 SGHNT and CDR2 YYREEE (reference sequence). Trimming removed 2 bases from V and 7 bases from J, with 15 bases in between. This CDR3 comprises 15 residues. The CDR3 nucleotides read TGTGCCAGCAGCTTCGGGAGCCCATCGGGCGGGGAGCTGTTTTTT. Its translation is CASSFGSPSGGELFF.

The rearrangement links TRBV5-4 to TRBJ2-1; a possible D gene is TRBD2 (6 bases). Trimming took 5 bases from V and 4 from J, leaving 16 bases between them. The CDR3 totals 15 residues. CDR1 and CDR2 from the germline V gene are SGHNT and YYREEE (reference sequence). The CDR3 sequence: CASSVGTGTYNEQFF. The DNA for the CDR3 is TGTGCCAGCAGTGTCGGGACTGGGACTTACAATGAGCAGTTCTTC.

The chain has TRBV29-1 and TRBJ1-2; 12 positions agree with TRBD1. V lost 3 bases to trimming and J lost 8 bases; unmatched junction nucleotides: 4. This CDR3 is 13 amino acids long. Germline V lookup: CDR1 SQVTM, CDR2 ANQGSEA. The CDR3 here is CSVESGTGGGYTF. The CDR3 DNA reads as TGCAGCGTTGAGTCCGGGACAGGGGGCGGCTACACCTTC.

The chain couples TRBV9 to TRBJ1-1; weak D call: TRBD1 (5 bases). CDR1 and CDR2 (germline): SGDLS, YYNGEE. The CDR3 extends over 11 amino acids. The ends were cut back, 3 bases at V and 10 bases at J, with 10 bases in the middle. CDR3 in amino acids: CASSGRGRAFF. CDR3 DNA: TGTGCCAGCAGCGGTAGGGGTCGAGCTTTCTTT.

This clone was found a few times. The chain combines TRBV18 with TRBJ2-2, with 7 nucleotides matching TRBD2. Germline trimming cut 8 bases from V and 5 bases from J; bases unmatched to any gene: 5. The CDR3 length is 13 residues. The germline gives CDR1 KGHSH, CDR2 LQKENI. CDR3 sequence: CASRAAGTGELFF. The CDR3 DNA is TGTGCCAGCCGGGCAGCGGGAACCGGGGAGCTGTTTTTT.

The chain couples TRBV7-2 to TRBJ2-1; unclear D gene. The V end was cut by 3 bases, the J end by 6 bases, with 15 bases between. The CDR3 extends over 15 amino acids. Germline CDR1 is SGHTA and CDR2 is FQGNSA. Here the CDR3 reads CASSFPRSSGNEQFF. The DNA of the CDR3 is TGTGCCAGCAGCTTTCCCCGGAGTTCGGGCAATGAGCAGTTCTTC.

The chain has TRBV19 and TRBJ1-5; 7 nucleotides align to TRBD1. The V and J ends lost 6 bases and 6 bases, in that order; junction bases with no gene match: 8. CDR1 LNHDA and CDR2 SQIVND come from the germline V gene (reference sequence). This CDR3 has 14 residues. CDR3: CASSPQGGGQPQHF. CDR3 nucleotides: TGTGCCAGTAGCCCTCAGGGGGGCGGTCAGCCCCAGCATTTT.

This clone was counted ten times or more. The chain is built from TRBV29-1 and TRBJ2-3; D is unresolved. V was cut by 6 bases and J by 1 base, with 5 bases left in between. The CDR3 contains 11 residues. The germline CDR1 and CDR2 sequences are SQVTM and ANQGSEA. Written as DNA, the CDR3 is TGCAGCGTCCCCGGCACAGATACGCAGTATTTT. Amino acids: CSVPGTDTQYF.

The chain uses TRBV28 and TRBJ1-1, with a tentative D call TRBD1 (5 bases). Germline CDR1 is MDHEN and CDR2 is SYDVKM. The length of the CDR3 is 12 residues. V dropped 5 bases and J dropped 10 bases, with 14 bases sitting between them. CDR3 in amino acids: CASSLGGGPAFF. CDR3 DNA: TGTGCCAGCAGTCTCGGGGGGGGTCCAGCTTTCTTT.